The 10 T cell receptor beta chains in this list originate from one sample, sequenced in a study of molecular identifiers for immune sequencing clone quantification. TCRdb fed the PCR reads into MiXCR, producing one record per CDR3 protein. The sample contains approximately 60,000 distinct CDR3 sequences, 15% to 20% of which appear only once. The sample comprised naive CD8+ T cells from blood, with Jurkat cell RNA spiked in. Subset meaning: FACS-sorted CD8+CD4-CCR7+CD45RA+ naive T cells. The receptor source for this set is a human donor in good health. Some libraries in this study had Jurkat cell RNA spiked in.

In the case of this clonotype: A much larger clone lies one base from this, so it may be a read error. The CDR3 here is CASSPRTSGVAYEQYF. CDR3 nucleotides: TGTGCCAGCAGCCCCCGGACTAGCGGGGTTGCCTACGAGCAGTACTTC. This chain connects TRBV7-6 to TRBJ2-7; 12 bases fit TRBD2. The length of the CDR3 is 16 residues. The V and J ends lost 5 bases and 2 bases, in that order; junction bases with no gene match: 7. Looked up from germline, CDR1 is SGHVS and CDR2 is FNYEAQ. Using reference TRBV7-6 and TRBJ2-7 for the parts outside the CDR3, the full variable domain is GAGVSQSPRYKVTKRGQDVALRCDPISGHVSLYWYRQALGQGPEFLTYFNYEAQQDKSGLPNDRFSAERPEGSISTLTIQRTEQRDSAMYRCASSPRTSGVAYEQYFGPGTRLTVT.

A remark on this clonotype: Mismatch with germline at one junction end may stem from a read error. V usage is TRBV28 and J usage is TRBJ2-3; 7 nucleotides align to TRBD2. CDR3 length: 16 amino acids. In germline, CDR1 is MDHEN, CDR2 SYDVKM. CDR3 in DNA: TGTGCCAGCGGTTTTACCCTAGCGGACTACACAGATACGCAGTATTTT. Its protein is CASGFTLADYTDTQYF.

This clonotype has at least ten counts. One end of the junction is discordant with germline, which a read error may explain. This chain uses TRBV27 with TRBJ2-7; D is possibly TRBD1 (7 bases). CDR1 MNHEY and CDR2 SMNVEV come from the germline V gene (reference sequence). This CDR3 has 16 residues. The chain's CDR3 is CASSTPWAGGSFEQYF. CDR3 bases: TGTGCCAGCAGTACCCCCTGGGCAGGGGGGTCCTTCGAGCAGTACTTC.

This clonotype has at least ten counts. J is TRBJ1-1 and V is TRBV7-9; possible D gene TRBD1, 5 bases. The CDR3 is 13 residues long. V gave up 5 bases and J gave up 4 bases, with 11 bases separating them. CDR1 is SEHNR, CDR2 FQNEAQ, per germline (reference sequence). The CDR3 reads CASSPRAVTEAFF. Written as DNA, the CDR3 is TGTGCCAGCAGCCCCAGGGCGGTCACTGAAGCTTTCTTT.

A word on this clonotype: A clone one base away is much larger, so this may be a read error. CDR3 sequence (DNA): TGTGCCAGCAGTTTACTTGGGGGTCCCTACGAGCGGTACTTC. As protein: CASSLLGGPYERYF. The rearrangement uses TRBV27 and TRBJ2-7; D may match TRBD1 or TRBD2 (5 bases each). CDR1 MNHEY and CDR2 SMNVEV come from the germline V gene (reference sequence). The CDR3 is 14 amino acids.

With regard to this clonotype: A single base separates this from a much larger clone, so it may be a read error. The rearrangement joins TRBV27 to TRBJ2-7; 14 nucleotides match TRBD2. The CDR3 spans 15 residues. CDR1 is MNHEY and CDR2 is SMNVEV in the germline V gene (reference sequence). As DNA, the CDR3 is TGTGCCGGCAGCCCGGGACTAGCGGGAGTAAACGAGCAGTACTTC. As protein: CAGSPGLAGVNEQYF.

At least ten counts were recorded for this clonotype. The CDR3 protein is CSAWGDMYEQYF. CDR3 coding DNA: TGCAGTGCTTGGGGGGATATGTACGAGCAGTACTTC. This chain links TRBV20-1 with TRBJ2-7, with D perhaps matching TRBD2 (6 bases). CDR3 size: 12 residues. V was trimmed by 5 bases and J by 4 bases, leaving 12 bases between them. CDR1 and CDR2 from the germline V gene are DFQATT and SNEGSKA (reference sequence).

V is TRBV6-5 and J is TRBJ2-7, with 9 nucleotides matching TRBD1. The V segment lost 5 bases and the J segment 4 bases; nucleotides outside the gene matches: 6. Germline V lookup: CDR1 MNHEY, CDR2 SVGAGI. The CDR3 has 14 residues. In DNA, the CDR3 is TGTGCCAGCAGTCTAAGACAGGGGGGGTACGAGCAGTACTTC. This codes for CASSLRQGGYEQYF.

The chain couples TRBV2 to TRBJ2-1; 8 positions agree with TRBD2. Germline values: CDR1 SNHLY, CDR2 FYNNEI. The CDR3 extends over 17 amino acids. The junction had 17 bases not matched to a gene; V was cut back by 3 bases and J by 10 bases. The CDR3 DNA reads TGTGCCAGCAGTGATCCGGCGTCTAGCGGGCTGGGAGGGGAGCAGTTCTTC. Its protein is CASSDPASSGLGGEQFF.

Many counts were recorded for this clonotype. The V call is TRBV7-9, the J call TRBJ1-1; tentative D call: TRBD1 (5 bases). V shed 5 bases and J shed 0 bases, with 13 bases lying between them. Germline values: CDR1 SEHNR, CDR2 FQNEAQ (reference sequence). This CDR3 contains 15 residues. In DNA, the CDR3 is TGTGCCAGCAGCCCGGTTCCGGGGCTGAACACTGAAGCTTTCTTT. Encoded protein: CASSPVPGLNTEAFF.